This T cell receptor beta chain is from a study of cytomegalovirus exposure and HLA in healthy donors. This CDR3 is built from 14 residues. CDR1 and CDR2 (germline): MGHDK, SYGVNS. The PCR made use of 60 Vbeta and 13 Jbeta primers. Profiling relied on immunoSEQ multiplex PCR, and the TCRdb table lists in-frame clones only, not all of them. The data show some 180,000 clones, 76% seen once. Findings and limits, study-wide: A prior analysis recorded that most TCR beta V segments were productive about 87% or about 30% of the time.

About this clone: What it recognizes is unknown.

The receptor's source is a young man in good health and CMV-seronegative. The chain couples TRBV25-1 to TRBJ2-5, with D perhaps matching TRBD1 (5 bases). The tail of the sequence fits TRBJ2-7 better, so the J call may be wrong. The specimen was PBMCs. The CDR3 spells CASSDGRQIDEQYF. The CDR3 region has the DNA TGTGCCAGCAGTGATGGAAGACAGATAGACGAGCAGTACTTC.